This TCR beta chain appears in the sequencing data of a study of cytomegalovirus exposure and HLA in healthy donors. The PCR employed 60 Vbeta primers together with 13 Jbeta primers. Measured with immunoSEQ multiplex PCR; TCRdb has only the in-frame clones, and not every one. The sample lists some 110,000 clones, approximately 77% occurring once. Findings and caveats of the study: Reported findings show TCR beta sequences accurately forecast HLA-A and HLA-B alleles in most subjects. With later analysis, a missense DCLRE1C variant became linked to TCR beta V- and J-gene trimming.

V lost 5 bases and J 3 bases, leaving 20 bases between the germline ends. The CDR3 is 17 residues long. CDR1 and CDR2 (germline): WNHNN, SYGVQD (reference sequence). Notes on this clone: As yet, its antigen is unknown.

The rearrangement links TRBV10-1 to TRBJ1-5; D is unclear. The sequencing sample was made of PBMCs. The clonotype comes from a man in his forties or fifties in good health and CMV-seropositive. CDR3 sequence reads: CASSIKHDAVNNQPQHF. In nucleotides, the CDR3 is TGCGCCAGCAGTATCAAACACGACGCGGTCAACAATCAGCCCCAGCATTTT.